This TCR beta chain is from a study of cytomegalovirus exposure and HLA in healthy donors. General observations from the study: What a later analysis showed was that several of the most significant clusters appeared linked to common viral pathogens. On later analysis, the bulk of CMV-associated TCR beta chains appeared to be HLA-restricted.

For this clone: Its antigen is not known.

PCR was performed using 60 Vbeta and 13 Jbeta primers. Assay: immunoSEQ multiplex PCR; the TCRdb copy retains only in-frame clones and omits some. Among over 75,000 clones listed, approximately 84% were seen once. Unmatched junction bases numbered 10, after V lost 5 bases and J lost 4 bases. The CDR3 extends over 16 amino acids. CDR1 SEHNR and CDR2 FQNEAQ come from the germline V gene (reference sequence). The rearrangement links TRBV7-9 to TRBJ1-2; the match to TRBD1 covers 10 bases. The clonotype comes from a woman aged 45-59 years in good health and CMV-seronegative. What was sequenced was PBMCs. The CDR3 region has the DNA TGTGCCAGCAGCAACCACATGGACAGGGGGATCTATGGCTACACCTTC. Its translation: CASSNHMDRGIYGYTF.